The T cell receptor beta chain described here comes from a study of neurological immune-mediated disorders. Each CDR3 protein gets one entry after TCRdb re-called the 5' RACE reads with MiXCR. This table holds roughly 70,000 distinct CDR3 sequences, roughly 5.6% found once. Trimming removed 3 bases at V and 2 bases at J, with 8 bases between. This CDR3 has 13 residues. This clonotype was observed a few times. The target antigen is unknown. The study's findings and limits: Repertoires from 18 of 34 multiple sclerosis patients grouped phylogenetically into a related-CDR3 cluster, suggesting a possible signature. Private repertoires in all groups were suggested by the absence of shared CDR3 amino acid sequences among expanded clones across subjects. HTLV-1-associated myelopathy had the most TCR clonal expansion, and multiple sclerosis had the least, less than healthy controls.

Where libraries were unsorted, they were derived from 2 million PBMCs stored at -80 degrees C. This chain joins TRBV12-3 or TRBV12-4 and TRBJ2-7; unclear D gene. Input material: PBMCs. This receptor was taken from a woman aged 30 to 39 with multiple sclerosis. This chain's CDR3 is CASSFDGPYEQYF. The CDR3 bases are TGTGCCAGCAGTTTCGACGGACCCTACGAGCAGTACTTC.